Given below is one TCR beta chain in context. The target antigen is unknown. Generated by immunoSEQ multiplex PCR, the TCRdb table keeps only in-frame clones and is missing some. The data contain approximately 150,000 clones, 75% to 90% of them seen just once; the ten biggest clones take up 1.5% to 2%. This entry belongs to a study of T cell responses to AZD1222 COVID-19 vaccine. Study outcomes and limitations: Donors were largely white British and mainly female; clonal diversity was possibly underestimated. Nearly half of the spike-specific TCRs reportedly recognize variant regions that carry no mutations.

The CDR3 is 14 amino acids. V shed 4 bases and J shed 7 bases, with 14 bases lying between them. Germline lookup yields CDR1 MRHNA and CDR2 SNTAGT. Sample: peripheral blood, taken 28 days after the second AZD1222 dose. The rearrangement links TRBV6-4 to TRBJ2-1, with D perhaps TRBD1 (7 bases). The TCR originated in an adult who received the AZD1222 COVID-19 vaccine. CDR3 in amino acids: CASSVDRAGNEQFF. Here the CDR3 DNA reads TGTGCCAGCAGTGTCGACAGGGCGGGGAATGAGCAGTTCTTC.